Each of the 26 T cell receptor beta chains below was sequenced from the same sample in a study. TCRdb passed the 5' RACE reads through MiXCR, listing each CDR3 protein once. The sample lists approximately 29,000 distinct CDR3 sequences; approximately 30% were seen once. Material for sequencing was naive CD4+ T cells sorted from a lymph node. As for subset: naive CD4+ T cells, CD4+CD45RA+CD25-. These receptors originate from a female donor with breast cancer.

The table lists this clonotype with a few counts. The V gene is TRBV7-2, the J gene TRBJ2-7; D remains ambiguous. Germline CDR1 is SGHTA and CDR2 is FQGNSA. This CDR3 comprises 14 residues. Deletions cut 2 bases from V and 2 bases from J, with 10 bases between. The CDR3 loop reads CASSLSGVAYEQYF. The CDR3 DNA reads as TGTGCCAGCAGCTTATCTGGGGTGGCCTACGAGCAGTACTTC.

The chain links TRBV6-6 to TRBJ2-1; D perhaps matches TRBD2 (5 bases). CDR3 length: 12 amino acids. Trimming pared 5 bases from V and 10 bases from J, leaving 12 bases between. Germline CDR1 MNHNY, CDR2 SVGAGI (reference sequence). The CDR3, as DNA: TGTGCCAGCAGTAACCCCCAGCGGGAGCAGTTCTTC. As protein: CASSNPQREQFF.

This clonotype appeared once. J is TRBJ2-4 and V is TRBV5-1; D is perhaps TRBD2 (5 bases). CDR1 and CDR2 (germline): SGHRS, YFSETQ. This CDR3 contains 16 residues. V lost 0 bases, J lost 0 bases, and 10 bases lay in between. The CDR3 DNA is TGCGCCAGCAGCTTGGAAGGCGGACTAGCCAAAAACATTCAGTACTTC. Amino acids: CASSLEGGLAKNIQYF.

This rearrangement joins TRBV12-3 or TRBV12-4 to TRBJ1-5; D may be TRBD1 (5 bases). The CDR3 contains 14 residues. The V end lost 3 bases, the J end lost 4 bases, and 10 bases lay between the germline ends. The CDR3 spells CASSFGRVNQPQHF. The DNA for the CDR3 is TGTGCCAGCAGTTTCGGCAGGGTGAATCAGCCCCAGCATTTT.

This clonotype was detected many times. The rearrangement uses TRBV21-1 and TRBJ2-1; the table assigns TRBD1, which was not confirmed against the DNA. TRBV21-1 is termed a pseudogene. The CDR3 runs to 17 residues. The CDR3 nucleotides are TGTGCCAGCAGCAAAGGAGGGACAGACACACCTTACAATGAGCAGTTCTTC. It translates to CASSKGGTDTPYNEQFF.

Here the CDR3 DNA reads TGCAGTGCTAGAGAAGTAGGACAGGGGATCTATGGCTACACCTTC. Translated, it gives CSAREVGQGIYGYTF. This rearrangement joins TRBV20-1 to TRBJ1-2; 9 nucleotides align to TRBD1. The CDR3 is 15 amino acids. J gave up 4 bases and V 0 bases, and 6 bases lay outside the gene matches. CDR1 is DFQATT and CDR2 is SNEGSKA in the germline V gene (reference sequence).

The chain combines TRBV20-1 with TRBJ1-6; perhaps TRBD1 as D (5 bases). The CDR3 spans 18 residues. The germline CDR1 and CDR2 sequences are DFQATT and SNEGSKA (reference sequence). Trimming pared 3 bases from V and 7 bases from J, leaving 25 bases between. CDR3 amino acids: CSARLSNPGTRRNSPLHF. The CDR3 bases are TGCAGTGCTAGGCTCTCCAATCCCGGGACGAGGAGGAATTCACCCCTCCACTTT.

V is TRBV3-1 and J is TRBJ2-5; D tentatively fits TRBD1 or TRBD2 (5 bases each). This CDR3 contains 15 residues. Between the trimmed V and J ends, which lost 6 bases and 5 bases, there was a span of 19 bases. From germline, CDR1 is LGHDT and CDR2 YNNKEL (reference sequence). This CDR3 is CASRTGTQPVETQYF. The CDR3 DNA reads as TGTGCCAGCAGAACCGGGACCCAGCCGGTGGAGACCCAGTACTTC.

The J gene is TRBJ1-3, the V gene TRBV9; D not certain. V was cut by 3 bases and J by 2 bases, with 18 bases left in between. From germline, CDR1 is SGDLS and CDR2 YYNGEE. The CDR3 consists of 17 residues. CDR3 nucleotide sequence: TGTGCCAGCAGCGCGAGAGCGCACCAGCAACCTGGAAACACCATATATTTT. Translation gives CASSARAHQQPGNTIYF.

This clonotype is deemed medium-sized. The chain is built from TRBV9 and TRBJ2-3, with 14 bases identical to TRBD2. The CDR3 totals 16 residues. V dropped 5 bases and J dropped 2; count of bases not matched to a gene: 4. Germline V gene lookup returns CDR1 SGDLS and CDR2 YYNGEE. The CDR3, as DNA: TGTGCCAGCAGTGAGGGACTAGCGGGAGACACAGATACGCAGTATTTT. Translation: CASSEGLAGDTDTQYF.

This clonotype was seen ten or more times. The gene calls are TRBV5-1 and TRBJ2-2, with 8 bases that match TRBD2. This CDR3 region has 16 residues. The V gene's germline CDR1 is SGHRS and CDR2 YFSETQ. V dropped 4 bases and J dropped 8; count of bases not matched to a gene: 13. CDR3 amino acids: CASSGSGGSRMGELFF. CDR3 coding DNA: TGCGCCAGCAGCGGGAGCGGGGGCTCCCGAATGGGGGAGCTGTTTTTT.

This clonotype appeared a single time. The conserved phenylalanine or tryptophan is not found at the CDR3 terminus, so this likely reflects a read error. The genes are TRBV6-6 and TRBJ2-1; 8 positions match TRBD2. CDR3 length: 13 residues. V was pared by 5 bases and J by 9 bases, with 6 bases of the junction left unmatched. The germline CDR1 and CDR2 sequences are MNHNY and SVGAGI (reference sequence). The CDR3, as DNA: TGTGCCAGCAGTCTGAGGACTAGCTCTGAGCAGTTCTGC. Translation: CASSLRTSSEQFC.

This clonotype was detected a few times. The V gene is TRBV12-3 or TRBV12-4, the J gene TRBJ1-4; possibly TRBD1 for D (6 bases). Between the trimmed V and J ends, which lost 7 bases and 3 bases, there was a span of 21 bases. The CDR3 extends over 17 amino acids. This CDR3 is CASTPVGGAIPNEKLFF. The CDR3 coding sequence is TGTGCCAGCACTCCAGTCGGGGGCGCGATCCCTAATGAAAAACTGTTTTTT.

The J gene is TRBJ1-1, the V gene TRBV2; D gene unclear. V lost 5 bases, J lost 3 bases, and 10 bases lay in between. Germline CDR1 and CDR2: SNHLY and FYNNEI. The CDR3 runs 13 residues. The CDR3 coding sequence is TGTGCCAGCAGTTCGACAACCCACACTGAAGCTTTCTTT. Amino acids: CASSSTTHTEAFF.

This chain links TRBV15 with TRBJ2-1; tentatively, D is TRBD1 or TRBD2 (5 bases each). Trimming took off 0 bases at V and 9 bases at J, with 9 bases between the two ends. In germline, CDR1 is LNHNV, CDR2 YYDKDF (reference sequence). The CDR3 has 13 amino acids. The CDR3 region is CATSRDRDREQFF. CDR3 coding DNA: TGTGCCACCAGCAGAGACAGGGACCGTGAGCAGTTCTTC.

This clonotype showed up just once. The junction shows a germline mismatch at one end, possibly a read error. This chain links TRBV5-6 with TRBJ2-1, with a tentative D call TRBD2 (6 bases). The CDR3 extends over 18 amino acids. Germline CDR1 reads SGHDT; CDR2 reads YYEEEE. CDR3 in DNA: TGTGCCAGCAGCCTCCCCAATCATCCGGGACTCGCCTACAATGAGCAGCTCTTC. It specifies CASSLPNHPGLAYNEQLF. The entire variable domain, with the rest obtained from reference TRBV5-6 and TRBJ2-1, is as follows: DAGVTQSPTHLIKTRGQQVTLRCSPKSGHDTVSWYQQALGQGPQFIFQYYEEEERQRGNFPDRFSGHQFPNYSSELNVNALLLGDSALYLCASSLPNHPGLAYNEQLFGPGTRLTVL.

This clonotype has more than one count but fewer than ten. The rearrangement uses TRBV7-9 and TRBJ2-5; TRBD1 matches 7 bases. CDR1 is SEHNR, CDR2 FQNEAQ, per germline (reference sequence). CDR3 length: 15 residues. V was pared by 5 bases and J by 4 bases, with 10 bases of the junction left unmatched. The CDR3 here is CASSPRLGQPETQYF. The CDR3 region has the DNA TGTGCCAGCAGCCCTCGATTGGGACAGCCAGAGACCCAGTACTTC.

This clonotype is deemed medium-sized. The V gene is TRBV6-6, the J gene TRBJ2-5, with no clear D. Germline assignment: CDR1 MNHNY and CDR2 SVGAGI (reference sequence). The germline V and J ends were trimmed by 3 bases and 5 bases, with 7 bases remaining between them. This CDR3 is built from 12 residues. The CDR3 here is CASSYRAETQYF. CDR3 DNA sequence: TGTGCCAGCAGTTATCGGGCCGAGACCCAGTACTTC.

About this clonotype: A much larger clone is a single base away; this may be a read error. The CDR3 carries no conserved terminal phenylalanine or tryptophan, so it likely arises from a read error. The chain has TRBV6-5 and TRBJ1-1; 7 bases align to TRBD1. This CDR3 contains 14 residues. V lost 5 bases, J lost 3 bases, and 6 bases stayed unmatched. Germline V gene sequence: CDR1 MNHEY, CDR2 SVGAGI. CDR3: CASSPLTGDTEAFS. CDR3 in DNA: TGTGCCAGCAGTCCCTTAACAGGGGACACTGAAGCTTTCTCT.

CDR3 sequence reads: CASRRGTSGEWAYEQYF. The CDR3, as DNA: TGTGCCAGCAGGCGAGGGACTAGCGGAGAGTGGGCCTACGAGCAGTACTTC. This chain links TRBV6-5 with TRBJ2-7, with 11 bases that match TRBD2. Germline V lookup: CDR1 MNHEY, CDR2 SVGAGI. This CDR3 is built from 17 residues. With 6 bases clipped from V and 2 bases from J, the junction kept 12 bases outside the gene matches.

The rearrangement links TRBV12-3 or TRBV12-4 to TRBJ2-7; possibly TRBD2 for D (6 bases). There are 14 residues in the CDR3. V gave up 3 bases and J gave up 3 bases, with 12 bases separating them. CDR3 sequence reads: CASSFQQTSYEQYF. CDR3 nucleotides: TGTGCCAGCAGTTTTCAACAGACTAGCTACGAGCAGTACTTC.

The chain uses TRBV3-1 and TRBJ2-5; TRBD2 might be the D (6 bases). The V gene's germline CDR1 is LGHDT and CDR2 YNNKEL (reference sequence). The CDR3 spans 18 residues. Trimming pared 4 bases from V and 5 bases from J, leaving 26 bases between. The CDR3 region has the DNA TGTGCCAGCAGCCCTAACCACCGGGCGGGAAGCGGTTCCGAGACCCAGTACTTC. Amino acid sequence: CASSPNHRAGSGSETQYF.

The chain employs TRBV20-1 and TRBJ2-3, with 8 bases lining up with TRBD2. Germline lookup yields CDR1 DFQATT and CDR2 SNEGSKA (reference sequence). This CDR3 has 15 amino acids. The V and J ends lost 3 bases and 4 bases, in that order; junction bases with no gene match: 9. CDR3 sequence: CSASLPGLGADTQYF. The DNA of the CDR3 is TGCAGTGCTAGCCTGCCGGGACTAGGTGCAGATACGCAGTATTTT.

The V and J genes are TRBV7-7 and TRBJ2-7, with a possible D match to TRBD2 (6 bases). This CDR3 comprises 13 residues. Looked up from germline, CDR1 is SSHAT and CDR2 is FNYEAQ (reference sequence). The CDR3 DNA is TGTACTAGCAGCTTAGGTGCGGGTCAGCTTGAGTACTTC. This sequence encodes CTSSLGAGQLEYF.

A remark on this clonotype: A read error may be the cause here, since a much bigger clone is one base away. This chain joins TRBV28 and TRBJ2-2; 7 positions agree with TRBD2. V lost 6 bases to trimming and J lost 4 bases; unmatched junction nucleotides: 11. Germline-derived CDR1 and CDR2 are MDHEN and SYDVKM. The CDR3 is 16 amino acids. CDR3 sequence reads: CASSLRLASSTGELFF. Written as DNA, the CDR3 is TGTGCCAGCAGCCTTCGACTAGCTTCGAGCACCGGGGAGCTGTTTTTT. Together with reference TRBV28 and TRBJ2-2, the CDR3 gives the full variable domain: DVKVTQSSRYLVKRTGEKVFLECVQDMDHENMFWYRQDPGLGLRLIYFSYDVKMKEKGDIPEGYSVSREKKERFSLILESASTNQTSMYLCASSLRLASSTGELFFGEGSRLTVL.

This clonotype was recorded at least ten times. The chain is built from TRBV5-1 and TRBJ2-7, with 9 bases aligning to TRBD1. The CDR3 loop spans 14 amino acids. Trimming at V came to 4 bases and at J to 4 bases, leaving 6 bases not matched to a gene. Germline-derived CDR1 and CDR2 are SGHRS and YFSETQ. The CDR3 nucleotides read TGCGCCAGCAGCCGGGGACAGGGAGGGTACGAGCAGTACTTC. Protein sequence: CASSRGQGGYEQYF. Using reference TRBV5-1 and TRBJ2-7 for the parts outside the CDR3, the full variable domain is KAGVTQTPRYLIKTRGQQVTLSCSPISGHRSVSWYQQTPGQGLQFLFEYFSETQRNKGNFPGRFSGRQFSNSRSEMNVSTLELGDSALYLCASSRGQGGYEQYFGPGTRLTVT.